The rows below give T cell receptor beta chains drawn from one sample of a study of cytotoxic CD8 clonotypes in ibrutinib-treated CLL. The method was immunoSEQ multiplex PCR; TCRdb's version includes in-frame clones alone and lacks a portion of them. The sample lists tens of thousands of clones; around 52% were seen once. The specimen comprised PBMCs, sampled before ibrutinib treatment. All receptors come from a human donor with chronic lymphocytic leukemia. The CDR3 runs from the conserved cysteine through the conserved F or W. D genes are given only for firm matches. Where a row states a size, it is once, few, many or the class of an expanded clone; other rows omit it.

TRBV18	TRBJ1-2	TRBD1	once	TGTGCCAGCTCCTACGAAAGGACAGGTGTCCCCTATGGCTACACCTTC	CASSYERTGVPYGYTF
TRBV7-7	TRBJ2-6	.	once	TGTGCCAGCAGCGAGGACTCTGGGGCCAACGTCCTGACTTTC	CASSEDSGANVLTF
TRBV2	TRBJ1-2	.	.	TGTGCCAGCAGTGGGGGGTATGGCTACACCTTC	CASSGGYGYTF
TRBV6-1	TRBJ1-2	.	.	TGTGCCAGCGGGGGGACCAACTATGGCTACACCTTC	CASGGTNYGYTF
TRBV7-2	TRBJ2-5	.	.	TGTGCCAGCAGCTTACGGGCGGACACCCAAGAGACCCAGTACTTC	CASSLRADTQETQYF
TRBV7-9	TRBJ2-7	.	.	TGTGCCAGCAGCTTAGAACAGGGACTATTGGACGAGCAGTACTTC	CASSLEQGLLDEQYF
TRBV19	TRBJ2-7	.	few	TGTGCCACCACTGACCCAACCTACGAGCAGTACTTC	CATTDPTYEQYF
TRBV7-9	TRBJ2-2	TRBD1	.	TGTGCCAGCAGCTTAGCGGGACAGGGGGTGACCGGGGAGCTGTTTTTT	CASSLAGQGVTGELFF
TRBV6-1	TRBJ1-2	TRBD1	.	TGTGCCAGCAGGGGGACAGGGGGCGCCTGGTATGGCTACACCTTC	CASRGTGGAWYGYTF
TRBV7-2	TRBJ2-7	.	.	TGTGCCAGCAGCCGGGCCCTCCTCGGAAACGAGCAGTACTTC	CASSRALLGNEQYF
TRBV5-1	TRBJ2-5	TRBD1	once	TGCGCCAGCGGACCAACAGGGGCCAGTCAAGAGACCCAGTACTTC	CASGPTGASQETQYF
TRBV10-3	TRBJ2-1	TRBD2	once	TGTGCCATCAGTGAGCCCGGGAGGGCCTACCGCGATGAGCAGTTCTTC	CAISEPGRAYRDEQFF
TRBV28	TRBJ1-5	.	once	TGTGCCAGTCGGGATGAGGGCCGTAGGCCCCAGCATTTT	CASRDEGRRPQHF
TRBV25-1	TRBJ1-4	.	.	TGTGCCAGCAGTGAATTTGGAGGAGTAAGGGCAACTAATGAAAAACTGTTTTTT	CASSEFGGVRATNEKLFF
TRBV6-1	TRBJ1-2	TRBD1	.	TGTGCCAGCAGCCCACTACAGGGGGCTCGTGGCTACACCTTC	CASSPLQGARGYTF
TRBV28	TRBJ1-1	TRBD1	.	TGTGCCAGCAGCCGGACAGGGGTTAACACTGAAGCTTTCTTT	CASSRTGVNTEAFF
TRBV5-4	TRBJ2-7	TRBD2	.	TGTGCCAGCAGGGACGTTAGCGGGTCCTACGAGCAGTACTTC	CASRDVSGSYEQYF
TRBV10-3	TRBJ1-2	TRBD1	.	TGTGCCATCAGTGACCCAGGGGGCGCTTTGGACTATGGCTACACCTTC	CAISDPGGALDYGYTF
TRBV2	TRBJ2-5	TRBD1	.	TGTGCCAGCAGTCGCGACAGGGGCCAAGAGACCCAGTACTTC	CASSRDRGQETQYF
TRBV27	TRBJ2-7	TRBD1	.	TGTGCCAGCAGTTTAAGACAGGGGGGCTACGAGCAGTACTTC	CASSLRQGGYEQYF
TRBV7-6	TRBJ2-3	TRBD1	.	TGTGCCAGCAGCTTGGGACAGGGGACAGATACGCAGTATTTT	CASSLGQGTDTQYF
TRBV6-1	TRBJ1-5	.	.	TGTGCCAGCAGTGAAGACAGGGCGATCAATCAGCCCCAGCATTTT	CASSEDRAINQPQHF
TRBV7-9	TRBJ2-5	.	once	TGTGCCAGCAGCTTAAGCGTAGCGGCTAGAGCTCTGGAGACCCAGTACTTC	CASSLSVAARALETQYF
TRBV5-6	TRBJ2-7	TRBD2	.	TGTGCCAGCAGAGTCAGAGGACTAGCGGGAGGAGCCGAGCAGTACTTC	CASRVRGLAGGAEQYF
TRBV6-4	TRBJ2-3	TRBD2	.	TGTGCCAGCAGTGTTGCGGGAGGGTTCACAGATACGCAGTATTTT	CASSVAGGFTDTQYF
TRBV2	TRBJ2-2	TRBD1	.	TGTGCCAGCAGTGATCTGGTTTGGGGACAGGTGAACACCGGGGAGCTGTTTTTT	CASSDLVWGQVNTGELFF
TRBV4-2	TRBJ2-3	.	once	TGTGCCAGCAGCCGCCTGAGGGGGGGCGAAAAAACAGATACGCAGTATTTT	CASSRLRGGEKTDTQYF
TRBV10-3	TRBJ2-2	.	few	TGTGCCATCAGAGGATTCGACAGCCCGAACACCGGGGAGCTGTTTTTT	CAIRGFDSPNTGELFF
TRBV10-3	TRBJ2-3	TRBD2	.	TGTGCCATCAGTGAACTAGCGGGAGGGCCTCGGGATACGCAGTATTTT	CAISELAGGPRDTQYF